This entry lists 27 T cell receptor beta chains sequenced from one sample in a study of T cell responses to AZD1222 COVID-19 vaccine. Assay: immunoSEQ multiplex PCR; the TCRdb copy retains only in-frame clones and omits some. The sample holds 60,000 to 85,000 clones, about 85% seen once. The sample was peripheral blood, taken on day 0 of AZD1222 vaccination. The receptors were sampled from an adult in good health.

This chain uses TRBV27 with TRBJ1-4, with unresolved D. In germline, CDR1 is MNHEY, CDR2 SMNVEV (reference sequence). The CDR3 is 14 amino acids. V gave up 6 bases and J gave up 7 bases, with 15 bases separating them. The CDR3, as DNA: TGTGCCAGCAGCGATTATAATACTGCTGAAAAACTGTTTTTT. It yields the protein CASSDYNTAEKLFF. The full variable domain, with the rest looked up from reference TRBV27 and TRBJ1-4, is EAQVTQNPRYLITVTGKKLTVTCSQNMNHEYMSWYRQDPGLGLRQIYYSMNVEVTDKGDVPEGYKVSRKEKRNFPLILESPSPNQTSLYFCASSDYNTAEKLFFGSGTQLSVL.

This sequence joins TRBV9 and TRBJ2-1; 7 bases line up with TRBD1. J gave up 8 bases and V 2 bases, and 7 bases lay outside the gene matches. Germline V gene data show CDR1 as SGDLS and CDR2 as YYNGEE. The CDR3 is 14 amino acids. As DNA, the CDR3 is TGTGCCAGCAGCGTGACCGACAGGGTCCATGAGCAGTTCTTC. Its translation: CASSVTDRVHEQFF.

This sequence joins TRBV21-1 and TRBJ2-1; the tabulated D call, TRBD2, remains unverified against the DNA. TRBV21-1 counts as a pseudogene. The CDR3 contains 16 residues. For the CDR3, the DNA is TGTGCCAGCAGCAACCAGGATGGACTAGCGGGTGGTGAGCAGTTCTTC. Residues: CASSNQDGLAGGEQFF.

This clone was seen a few times. This sequence joins TRBV7-8 and TRBJ1-3, with D tentatively TRBD1 (6 bases). This CDR3 contains 13 residues. Deletions cut 3 bases from V and 4 bases from J, with 7 bases between. Germline V lookup: CDR1 SGHVS, CDR2 FQNEAQ. CDR3 bases: TGTGCCAGCAGCTTGGACAGAGGAAACACCATATATTTT. Residues: CASSLDRGNTIYF.

On this clone: Other DNA variants within this sample encode the same CDR3. The rearrangement joins TRBV6-5 to TRBJ2-7, with 12 bases identical to TRBD1. CDR3 size: 14 residues. Germline loops: CDR1 MNHEY, CDR2 SVGAGI. Unmatched junction bases numbered 4, after V lost 6 bases and J lost 4 bases. CDR3 in DNA: TGTGCCAGCAGACCGGGACAGGGGGCTTACGAGCAGTACTTC. This translates into CASRPGQGAYEQYF.

The V gene is TRBV19, the J gene TRBJ2-2, with D perhaps given as TRBD1 or TRBD2 (6 bases each). V was trimmed by 7 bases and J by 5 bases, leaving 17 bases between them. The V gene's germline CDR1 is LNHDA and CDR2 SQIVND (reference sequence). This CDR3 spans 15 amino acids. CDR3 sequence: CASIHNGGGTGELFF. The CDR3, as DNA: TGTGCCAGTATTCACAACGGAGGGGGTACCGGGGAGCTGTTTTTT.

The V and J genes are TRBV7-9 and TRBJ2-2; 8 nucleotides match TRBD1. This CDR3 is built from 15 residues. The germline V gene encodes CDR1 SEHNR and CDR2 FQNEAQ (reference sequence). Trimming at V came to 5 bases and at J to 3 bases, leaving 5 bases not matched to a gene. CDR3 sequence reads: CASSADRAYTGELFF. CDR3 coding DNA: TGTGCCAGCAGCGCGGACAGGGCTTACACCGGGGAGCTGTTTTTT.

In the case of this clone: Within the sample, other DNA sequences also encode this same CDR3. The V and J genes are TRBV5-1 and TRBJ1-1; D may be TRBD1 (5 bases). CDR1 is SGHRS, CDR2 YFSETQ, per germline. V shed 7 bases and J shed 8 bases, with 15 bases lying between them. The length of the CDR3 is 12 residues. CDR3 in amino acids: CASRRGQTEAFF. The DNA for the CDR3 is TGCGCCAGCCGCCGGGGCCAGACCGAAGCTTTCTTT.

The V and J genes are TRBV2 and TRBJ1-5; D is undetermined. Trimming removed 4 bases at V and 1 base at J, with 5 bases between. CDR1 is SNHLY, CDR2 FYNNEI, per germline. The CDR3 is made up of 13 amino acids. The CDR3 loop is CASSGESNQPQHF. The CDR3, as DNA: TGTGCCAGCAGTGGCGAGAGCAATCAGCCCCAGCATTTT.

The chain couples TRBV30 to TRBJ1-1, with D uncertain. Germline V lookup: CDR1 GTSNPN, CDR2 SVGIG (reference sequence). Trimming stripped 7 bases from V and 0 bases from J, with 12 bases between. The CDR3 runs 13 residues. This CDR3 is CASYHRVNTEAFF. The CDR3 bases are TGTGCCTCCTATCACAGAGTGAACACTGAAGCTTTCTTT.

V is TRBV5-4 and J is TRBJ2-3, with no clear D. The CDR3 runs to 14 residues. Germline V CDR1 and CDR2: SGHNT, YYREEE (reference sequence). Trimming pared 3 bases from V and 1 base from J, leaving 9 bases between. CDR3 region: CASSSPKGTDTQYF. CDR3 coding DNA: TGTGCCAGCAGCTCTCCTAAGGGCACAGATACGCAGTATTTT.

The rearrangement links TRBV6-6 to TRBJ1-2; weak D call: TRBD1 (6 bases). The germline V and J ends were trimmed by 7 bases and 10 bases, with 22 bases remaining between them. Germline values: CDR1 MNHNY, CDR2 SVGAGI (reference sequence). CDR3 size: 14 residues. In DNA form, the CDR3 reads TGTGCCAGCACCACGGGGGGCGTCGGCAAGGCCTACACCTTC. Amino acid sequence: CASTTGGVGKAYTF.

This chain connects TRBV19 to TRBJ2-2, with 12 nucleotides matching TRBD2. Germline V gene sequence: CDR1 LNHDA, CDR2 SQIVND (reference sequence). J lost 2 bases, V lost 1 base, and 8 bases had no gene match. This CDR3 has 19 amino acids. CDR3 in amino acids: CASSIGLAGAFPNTGELFF. The CDR3 DNA sequence: TGTGCCAGTAGTATAGGACTAGCGGGAGCCTTTCCAAACACCGGGGAGCTGTTTTTT.

The chain combines TRBV6-5 with TRBJ2-7, with D hard to call. V lost 2 bases to trimming and J lost 2 bases, with 13 bases between them. The CDR3 extends over 15 amino acids. CDR1 is MNHEY, CDR2 SVGAGI, per germline. The CDR3 reads CASSYGHNSPYEQYF. The CDR3 DNA is TGTGCCAGCAGTTACGGGCATAATAGCCCCTACGAGCAGTACTTC.

The count of this clone is one. V gene TRBV4-2 combines with J gene TRBJ1-1; D possibly corresponds to TRBD1 (5 bases). The length of the CDR3 is 14 residues. Germline lookup yields CDR1 LGHNA and CDR2 YNFKEQ. V lost 0 bases to trimming and J lost 4 bases, with 9 bases between them. The CDR3 is CASSQDVGGTEAFF. CDR3 nucleotide sequence: TGTGCCAGCAGCCAAGATGTGGGGGGCACTGAAGCTTTCTTT.

V usage is TRBV18 and J usage is TRBJ2-4; a weak D match, TRBD2 (6 bases). This CDR3 is 18 amino acids long. V gave up 6 bases and J gave up 0 bases, with 21 bases separating them. Germline CDR1 and CDR2: KGHSH and LQKENI. This chain's CDR3 is CASSPQGWGEEAKNIQYF. DNA of the CDR3: TGTGCCAGCTCCCCCCAAGGGTGGGGGGAGGAAGCCAAAAACATTCAGTACTTC.

This clone has just a few counts. DNA for the CDR3: TGTGCCAGCAGCTTAGCCCCTACAAGGAACTACAATGAGCAGTTCTTC. This gives the protein CASSLAPTRNYNEQFF. V usage is TRBV11-1 and J usage is TRBJ2-1, with D unclear. V was shortened by 0 bases and J by 3 bases, with 12 bases between the two germline ends. Germline V lookup: CDR1 SGHAT, CDR2 FQDESV (reference sequence). CDR3 length equals 16 residues. The full variable domain, in which reference TRBV11-1 and TRBJ2-1 provide the parts outside the CDR3, is EAEVAQSPRYKITEKSQAVAFWCDPISGHATLYWYRQILGQGPELLVQFQDESVVDDSQLPKDRFSAERLKGVDSTLKIQPAELGDSAMYLCASSLAPTRNYNEQFFGPGTRLTVL.

The V gene is TRBV7-9, the J gene TRBJ2-6; possible D gene TRBD1, 6 bases. Trimming removed 8 bases at V and 2 bases at J, with 13 bases between. There are 15 residues in the CDR3. Germline V CDR1 and CDR2: SEHNR, FQNEAQ (reference sequence). The CDR3 protein is CASLLGQTGANVLTF. CDR3 coding DNA: TGTGCCAGCCTCCTGGGACAAACTGGGGCCAACGTCCTGACTTTC.

The chain has TRBV19 and TRBJ2-7; D unclear. There are 13 residues in the CDR3. V lost 3 bases and J lost 6, with 12 bases in between. In germline, CDR1 is LNHDA, CDR2 SQIVND (reference sequence). In DNA, the CDR3 is TGTGCCAGTAGTATCTCCCTGACCTCCGAGCAGTACTTC. As protein: CASSISLTSEQYF.

This chain joins TRBV19 and TRBJ2-6; no firm D call. CDR1 is LNHDA and CDR2 is SQIVND in the germline V gene (reference sequence). CDR3 length: 15 residues. The V gene lost 3 bases and the J gene lost 3 bases, with 9 bases spanning the gap. This CDR3 reads CASSIRAGGANVLTF. The CDR3 DNA follows: TGTGCCAGTAGTATTCGGGCTGGTGGGGCCAACGTCCTGACTTTC.

V and J are TRBV6-5 and TRBJ2-5; 9 bases are shared with TRBD2. The CDR3 spans 13 residues. Germline V CDR1 and CDR2: MNHEY, SVGAGI. V shed 6 bases and J 1 base; nucleotides not matched to a gene: 0. Here the CDR3 reads CASRLAGQETQYF. CDR3 DNA sequence: TGTGCCAGCAGACTAGCGGGCCAAGAGACCCAGTACTTC.

V and J are TRBV5-5 and TRBJ1-2; D remains unclear. The CDR3 runs to 14 residues. CDR1 SGHKS and CDR2 YYEKEE come from the germline V gene (reference sequence). Trimming removed 2 bases at V and 3 bases at J, with 11 bases between. CDR3 nucleotides: TGTGCCAGCAGCTTTCAGGTTGGCGACTATGGCTACACCTTC. Translating gives CASSFQVGDYGYTF.

This clone was counted a few times. This sequence joins TRBV3-1 (or the pseudogene TRBV3-2) and TRBJ2-1; D remains unclear. Trimming stripped 1 base from V and 7 bases from J, with 5 bases between. From germline, CDR1 is LGHDT and CDR2 YNNKEL (reference sequence). The CDR3 is 12 amino acids. CDR3: CASSQVPNEQFF. The CDR3 DNA reads as TGTGCCAGCAGCCAAGTCCCGAATGAGCAGTTCTTC.

The V call is TRBV11-3, the J call TRBJ2-5, with TRBD2 as a possible D gene (5 bases). This CDR3 has 13 amino acids. Looked up from germline, CDR1 is SGHNT and CDR2 is YENEEA. V dropped 7 bases and J dropped 10 bases, with 19 bases sitting between them. CDR3 DNA: TGTGCCAGCACCGGATACCGGGCCGAGGGCCAGTACTTC. This translates into CASTGYRAEGQYF.

The V call is TRBV7-2, the J call TRBJ1-2; perhaps TRBD1 as D (5 bases). V was clipped by 5 bases and J by 3 bases, with 10 bases between them. This CDR3 spans 13 amino acids. Looked up from germline, CDR1 is SGHTA and CDR2 is FQGNSA. CDR3 sequence reads: CASSRDRYYGYTF. CDR3 nucleotide sequence: TGTGCCAGCAGCCGTGACAGATACTATGGCTACACCTTC.

In its sample, this clone was seen a few times. This sequence joins TRBV11-2 and TRBJ1-5; TRBD1 agrees at 10 bases. The CDR3 runs 15 residues. The J segment lost 6 bases and the V segment lost 5 bases, leaving 7 bases of the junction unmatched. Germline assignment: CDR1 SGHAT and CDR2 FQNNGV. This CDR3 reads CASSGGTGDSQPQHF. CDR3 bases: TGTGCCAGCAGCGGCGGGACAGGGGATTCTCAGCCCCAGCATTTT.

This clone was counted a single time. The chain uses TRBV3-1 (or the pseudogene TRBV3-2) and TRBJ1-2; tentative D call: TRBD1 (5 bases). Trimming took off 0 bases at V and 6 bases at J, with 17 bases between the two ends. Looked up from germline, CDR1 is LGHDT and CDR2 is YNNKEL (reference sequence). The CDR3 contains 16 residues. CDR3 sequence reads: CASSQDLVGREDGYTF. The CDR3 bases are TGTGCCAGCAGCCAAGATTTGGTGGGCAGGGAGGATGGCTACACCTTC.